The 10 T cell receptor beta chains below all came from one sample that was sequenced in a study of shared clonotypes between healthy human individuals. The data were produced by immunoSEQ multiplex PCR, yet TCRdb's version contains in-frame clones alone and is incomplete. The sample holds more than 2 million clones, less than 95% seen once. Terminally differentiated effector memory CD45RA+ cells were excluded from the naive CD8 cells, which were CD45RO-negative and positively selected for CCR7. The sequenced material came from naive CD8+ T cells sorted from blood. The receptors here all came from a man aged 18 to 29 in good health.

In the case of this clone: Other nucleotide sequences in the sample specify the same CDR3. V gene TRBV9 combines with J gene TRBJ2-5; TRBD2 matches at 10 bases. After removal of 3 bases from V and 4 bases from J, the junction contained 3 bases not matched to a gene. Germline V gives CDR1 SGDLS, CDR2 YYNGEE. The CDR3 has 14 amino acids. The CDR3 coding sequence is TGTGCCAGCAGCGCTAGCGGGAGTGGAGAGACCCAGTACTTC. Translated: CASSASGSGETQYF.

This clone came up a few times. V is TRBV10-1 and J is TRBJ1-2; D not certain. Germline CDR1 and CDR2: WNHNN and SYGVQD (reference sequence). This CDR3 comprises 13 residues. V lost 2 bases to trimming and J lost 0 bases, with 4 bases between them. The CDR3 loop is CASSEDANYGYTF. The CDR3, as DNA: TGCGCCAGCAGTGAGGACGCTAACTATGGCTACACCTTC.

This chain links TRBV2 with TRBJ2-7; D uncertain. Deletions cut 6 bases from V and 1 base from J, with 10 bases between. The V gene's germline CDR1 is SNHLY and CDR2 FYNNEI. This CDR3 is built from 13 residues. CDR3: CASRLTRSYEQYF. The CDR3 bases are TGTGCCAGCAGGCTGACACGGTCCTACGAGCAGTACTTC. The full variable domain, with the rest looked up from reference TRBV2 and TRBJ2-7, is EPEVTQTPSHQVTQMGQEVILRCVPISNHLYFYWYRQILGQKVEFLVSFYNNEISEKSEIFDDQFSVERPDGSNFTLKIRSTKLEDSAMYFCASRLTRSYEQYFGPGTRLTVT.

This chain links TRBV6-1 with TRBJ1-1, with D possibly TRBD1 on 5 matching bases. V lost 2 bases to trimming and J lost 8 bases, with 18 bases between them. This CDR3 spans 15 amino acids. Per germline, CDR1 MNHNS and CDR2 SASEGT. CDR3 DNA sequence: TGTGCCAGCAGTGAACGGGGTGTTGGGCGGGGCGAAGCTTTCTTT. Encoded protein: CASSERGVGRGEAFF.

The rearrangement joins TRBV28 to TRBJ2-4; a possible D gene is TRBD2 (6 bases). The CDR3 spans 15 residues. Trimming took 5 bases from V and 0 from J, leaving 11 bases between them. Germline V gives CDR1 MDHEN, CDR2 SYDVKM. The CDR3 spells CASSPWGVAKNIQYF. The CDR3 nucleotides are TGTGCCAGCAGTCCCTGGGGGGTAGCCAAAAACATTCAGTACTTC.

This chain links TRBV13 with TRBJ2-1; D gene unclear. Germline V CDR1 and CDR2: PRHDT, FYEKMQ (reference sequence). The CDR3 totals 13 residues. V gave up 1 base and J gave up 11 bases, with 12 bases separating them. Here the CDR3 reads CASSLASQRKQFF. The CDR3 DNA reads TGTGCCAGCAGCTTAGCGTCCCAGCGAAAGCAGTTCTTC.

The rearrangement uses TRBV5-1 and TRBJ2-2; TRBD1 matches 8 bases. With 4 bases clipped from V and 3 bases from J, the junction kept 5 bases outside the gene matches. In germline, CDR1 is SGHRS, CDR2 YFSETQ. The CDR3 is 15 residues long. CDR3 amino acids: CASSRTGKDTGELFF. Written as DNA, the CDR3 is TGCGCCAGCAGCCGGACAGGGAAAGACACCGGGGAGCTGTTTTTT.

As concerns this clone: Other DNA sequences within the sample encode an identical CDR3. The chain is built from TRBV29-1 and TRBJ2-3; either TRBD1 or TRBD2 may fit D (5 bases each). Germline loops: CDR1 SQVTM, CDR2 ANQGSEA. With 6 bases removed from V and 0 bases from J, the gap between germline ends came to 10 bases. The CDR3 totals 13 residues. CDR3 sequence (DNA): TGCAGCGTCGAGGGGCCCAGCACAGATACGCAGTATTTT. Translation gives CSVEGPSTDTQYF.

Turning to this clone: Other DNA sequences in the same sample also yield this CDR3. The chain combines TRBV27 with TRBJ2-3; D ambiguous. Trimming removed 2 bases from V and 5 bases from J, with 8 bases in between. The CDR3 runs 13 residues. Per germline, CDR1 MNHEY and CDR2 SMNVEV (reference sequence). The CDR3, as DNA: TGTGCCAGCAGTTTAGTCGGTTTAGATACGCAGTATTTT. This translates into CASSLVGLDTQYF.

The V call is TRBV28, the J call TRBJ1-1; D not certain. CDR1 and CDR2 from the germline V gene are MDHEN and SYDVKM. V was cut by 3 bases and J by 6 bases, with 5 bases left in between. The CDR3 sequence is 11 residues long. The CDR3 DNA follows: TGTGCCAGCAGTTTCCACCCTGAAGCTTTCTTT. It specifies CASSFHPEAFF.